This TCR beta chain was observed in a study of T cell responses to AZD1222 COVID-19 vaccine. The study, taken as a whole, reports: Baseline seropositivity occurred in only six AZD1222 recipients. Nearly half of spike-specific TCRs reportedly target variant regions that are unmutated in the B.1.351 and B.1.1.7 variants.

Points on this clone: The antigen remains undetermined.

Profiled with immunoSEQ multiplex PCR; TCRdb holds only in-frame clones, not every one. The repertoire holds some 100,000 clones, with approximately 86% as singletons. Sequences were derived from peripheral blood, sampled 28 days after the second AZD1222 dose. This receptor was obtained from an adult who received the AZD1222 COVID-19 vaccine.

CDR3 DNA sequence: TGTGCCAGCAGTTTTATCCCCGGCAGCCACTATGGCTACACCTTC. Its translation is CASSFIPGSHYGYTF. The chain is built from TRBV27 and TRBJ1-2; the D is unclear. Trimming pared 3 bases from V and 3 bases from J, leaving 14 bases between. Germline CDR1 reads MNHEY; CDR2 reads SMNVEV (reference sequence). The CDR3 covers 15 residues.